One and the same sample provided the 32 T cell receptor beta chains below, sequenced in a study of human T cells and chemical hapten exposure. MiXCR, applied by TCRdb to the RACE reads, yields one record per CDR3 protein. The sample has 50,000 to 65,000 distinct CDR3 sequences, 8.5% to 10% seen once; the top ten hold 11% to 15%. The sample's time point: pre-sensitization, week 0. The sample's treatment: therapeutic diphenylcyclopropenone sensitization with weekly scalp DPC. The sample here was whole blood, taken in connection with sensitization to the hapten diphenylcyclopropenone (DPC). The receptors were sampled from a middle-aged woman with alopecia areata. Some clones in this sample may be carry-over from other donors' samples.

This clonotype occurred a few times. The rearrangement joins TRBV9 to TRBJ1-2; a weak D match, TRBD1 (5 bases). This CDR3 has 11 amino acids. The V end lost 0 bases, the J end lost 9 bases, and 6 bases lay between the germline ends. CDR1 and CDR2 from the germline V gene are SGDLS and YYNGEE. Written as DNA, the CDR3 is TGTGCCAGCAGCGTAGGACAGCGCTACACCTTC. It yields the protein CASSVGQRYTF.

There are many counts of this clonotype. The chain links TRBV7-2 to TRBJ2-7; 9 bases agree with TRBD1. CDR3 length: 12 amino acids. After removal of 5 bases from V and 6 bases from J, the junction contained 2 bases not matched to a gene. In germline, CDR1 is SGHTA, CDR2 FQGNSA. CDR3 region: CASSRTGVEQYF. The CDR3 DNA reads TGTGCCAGCAGCCGGACAGGGGTCGAGCAGTACTTC. Filled out from reference TRBV7-2 and TRBJ2-7, the complete variable domain reads GAGVSQSPSNKVTEKGKDVELRCDPISGHTALYWYRQSLGQGLEFLIYFQGNSAPDKSGLPSDRFSAERTGGSVSTLTIQRTQQEDSAVYLCASSRTGVEQYFGPGTRLTVT.

V usage is TRBV5-1 and J usage is TRBJ1-1; the D gene is possibly TRBD1 (6 bases). Germline CDR1 reads SGHRS; CDR2 reads YFSETQ. V was shortened by 4 bases and J by 13 bases, with 20 bases between the two germline ends. The CDR3 sequence is 13 residues long. The CDR3 loop is CASSQNGGQFGFF. The DNA of the CDR3 is TGCGCCAGCAGCCAAAATGGGGGCCAGTTCGGTTTCTTT.

The J gene is TRBJ2-6, the V gene TRBV4-1; possibly TRBD1 for D (6 bases). V lost 7 bases, J lost 4 bases, and 8 bases lay in between. Germline loops: CDR1 MGHRA, CDR2 YSYEKL. The CDR3 is 13 residues long. CDR3 loop: CASTGVGANVLTF. CDR3 nucleotide sequence: TGCGCCAGCACAGGGGTCGGGGCCAACGTCCTGACTTTC.

A few counts support this clonotype. This chain uses TRBV7-2 with TRBJ2-5; 8 bases fit TRBD2. Germline V gene sequence: CDR1 SGHTA, CDR2 FQGNSA. J lost 1 base, V lost 5 bases, and 12 bases had no gene match. The CDR3 contains 17 residues. CDR3 coding DNA: TGTGCCAGCAGCCGGAAACACCGCGGGGGGATCCAAGAGACCCAGTACTTC. Protein: CASSRKHRGGIQETQYF.

V is TRBV3-1 and J is TRBJ1-2, with D tentatively TRBD1 (6 bases). Germline lookup yields CDR1 LGHDT and CDR2 YNNKEL (reference sequence). The V and J ends lost 4 bases and 8 bases respectively, with 17 bases between them. This CDR3 region has 14 residues. CDR3: CASSPRGHPEGYTF. In nucleotides, the CDR3 is TGTGCCAGCAGCCCGCGGGGGCACCCCGAAGGCTACACCTTC.

This clonotype was recorded at least ten times. The chain has TRBV2 and TRBJ1-4; D not resolved. The CDR3 loop spans 15 amino acids. Looked up from germline, CDR1 is SNHLY and CDR2 is FYNNEI. With 7 bases removed from V and 5 bases from J, the gap between germline ends came to 17 bases. The CDR3 sequence: CASILFDSFNEKLFF. Here the CDR3 DNA reads TGTGCCAGCATTCTCTTCGATAGTTTCAATGAAAAACTGTTTTTT.

Many counts were recorded for this clonotype. This sequence joins TRBV29-1 and TRBJ2-7; perhaps TRBD1 as D (7 bases). With 1 base removed from V and 1 base from J, the gap between germline ends came to 20 bases. The CDR3 totals 17 residues. Germline V gene sequence: CDR1 SQVTM, CDR2 ANQGSEA. This chain's CDR3 is CSVEGGGTGTASYEQYF. The CDR3 DNA reads as TGCAGCGTTGAAGGGGGCGGGACCGGGACAGCGTCCTACGAGCAGTACTTC.

This clonotype occurred many times. The chain employs TRBV3-1 and TRBJ2-1; 11 bases align to TRBD2. CDR3 size: 16 residues. V trimming: 1 base; J trimming: 8 bases; junction bases outside the gene matches: 7. Per germline, CDR1 LGHDT and CDR2 YNNKEL (reference sequence). The CDR3 region is CASSQGRLAGSYEQFF. CDR3 DNA sequence: TGTGCCAGCAGCCAAGGCAGACTAGCGGGGTCTTATGAGCAGTTCTTC.

Ten or more counts support this clonotype. The chain carries TRBV28 and TRBJ2-7; D remains unclear. The germline gives CDR1 MDHEN, CDR2 SYDVKM. The CDR3 is 11 residues long. The V and J ends lost 4 bases and 0 bases respectively, with 1 base between them. The CDR3 is CASSSSYEQYF. CDR3 nucleotides: TGTGCCAGCAGTTCCTCCTACGAGCAGTACTTC.

This clonotype was counted ten times or more. The rearrangement uses TRBV11-2 and TRBJ2-3, with 7 nucleotides matching TRBD1. The CDR3 runs 14 residues. V gave up 5 bases and J gave up 5 bases; unmatched junction bases: 7. Looked up from germline, CDR1 is SGHAT and CDR2 is FQNNGV. The CDR3 reads CASSLQGRGDTQYF. The CDR3 region has the DNA TGTGCCAGCAGCCTACAGGGGCGCGGAGATACGCAGTATTTT.

The chain carries TRBV5-1 and TRBJ2-1; TRBD2 aligns across 11 bases. J gave up 3 bases and V 0 bases, and 2 bases lay outside the gene matches. The CDR3 extends over 16 amino acids. From germline, CDR1 is SGHRS and CDR2 YFSETQ. The CDR3 sequence is CASSLASGGYYNEQFF. Written as DNA, the CDR3 is TGCGCCAGCAGCTTGGCTAGCGGGGGGTACTACAATGAGCAGTTCTTC.

This chain uses TRBV3-1 with TRBJ2-3; 14 nucleotides match TRBD2. The CDR3 extends over 16 amino acids. In germline, CDR1 is LGHDT, CDR2 YNNKEL (reference sequence). Losses at the gene ends were 1 base for V and 3 bases for J; bases not matched to a gene: 0. Here the CDR3 reads CASSQGTSGGTDTQYF. The CDR3 bases are TGTGCCAGCAGCCAAGGGACTAGCGGGGGGACAGATACGCAGTATTTT.

At least ten counts were recorded for this clonotype. The chain uses TRBV5-8 and TRBJ2-1; D unclear. V lost 0 bases and J lost 0, with 7 bases in between. Germline-derived CDR1 and CDR2 are SGHTS and YDEGEE. CDR3 length: 15 amino acids. This CDR3 is CASSLGLSSYNEQFF. The CDR3 DNA reads TGTGCCAGCAGCTTGGGTCTGAGCTCCTACAATGAGCAGTTCTTC.

This clonotype was seen ten or more times. The chain combines TRBV20-1 with TRBJ2-4; D is unclear. This CDR3 has 13 residues. The ends were cut back, 1 base at V and 1 base at J, with 5 bases in the middle. The germline V gene encodes CDR1 DFQATT and CDR2 SNEGSKA (reference sequence). CDR3 nucleotide sequence: TGCAGTGCTAGAGTGGGGGCCAAAAACATTCAGTACTTC. The encoded protein is CSARVGAKNIQYF.

This clonotype came up many times. The V and J genes are TRBV7-8 and TRBJ2-1; D possibly corresponds to TRBD2 (6 bases). V was trimmed by 2 bases and J by 5 bases, leaving 16 bases between them. The length of the CDR3 is 16 residues. The germline gives CDR1 SGHVS, CDR2 FQNEAQ. Here the CDR3 DNA reads TGTGCCAGCAGCTTACGGATCTGGGGGGTCCACAATGAGCAGTTCTTC. Translated: CASSLRIWGVHNEQFF. The full variable domain, its missing parts supplied by reference TRBV7-8 and TRBJ2-1, is GAGVSQSPRYKVAKRGQDVALRCDPISGHVSLFWYQQALGQGPEFLTYFQNEAQLDKSGLPSDRFFAERPEGSVSTLKIQRTQQEDSAVYLCASSLRIWGVHNEQFFGPGTRLTVL.

At least ten counts were recorded for this clonotype. Compared with germline, one end of the junction differs, possibly owing to a read error. The genes are TRBV7-3 and TRBJ1-1, with TRBD1 identical over 7 bases. The length of the CDR3 is 13 residues. Germline CDR1 reads SGHTA; CDR2 reads FQGTGA. As DNA, the CDR3 is TGTGCCAGCAGCCTAACAGGGGAAACTGAAGCTTTCTTT. It yields the protein CASSLTGETEAFF. The full variable domain, its missing parts supplied by reference TRBV7-3 and TRBJ1-1, is GAGVSQTPSNKVTEKGKYVELRCDPISGHTALYWYRQSLGQGPEFLIYFQGTGAADDSGLPNDRFFAVRPEGSVSTLKIQRTERGDSAVYLCASSLTGETEAFFGQGTRLTVV.

This clonotype was observed many times. V gene TRBV12-3 or TRBV12-4 combines with J gene TRBJ1-5; possible D gene TRBD1, 6 bases. This CDR3 spans 15 amino acids. V was cut by 0 bases and J by 1 base, with 7 bases left in between. In DNA, the CDR3 is TGTGCCAGCAGTTTAGCAGGGGGAAGCAATCAGCCCCAGCATTTT. Translating gives CASSLAGGSNQPQHF.

In this sample, this clonotype turned up many times. The V gene is TRBV7-7, the J gene TRBJ2-2; TRBD1 matches at 7 bases. This CDR3 region has 13 residues. The germline gives CDR1 SSHAT, CDR2 FNYEAQ (reference sequence). V gave up 4 bases and J gave up 6 bases; unmatched junction bases: 2. CDR3 amino acids: CASSWQGAGELFF. CDR3 DNA: TGTGCCAGCAGCTGGCAGGGGGCCGGGGAGCTGTTTTTT.

This clonotype has a count of ten or more. The chain joins TRBV2 to TRBJ2-2; a possible D gene is TRBD2 (5 bases). Germline CDR1 and CDR2: SNHLY and FYNNEI. CDR3 length equals 14 residues. V lost 7 bases, J lost 2 bases, and 11 bases lay in between. CDR3 in DNA: TGTGCCAGCAAAACGGGAATAAACACCGGGGAGCTGTTTTTT. Amino acid sequence: CASKTGINTGELFF. The whole variable domain, remainder taken from reference TRBV2 and TRBJ2-2, is EPEVTQTPSHQVTQMGQEVILRCVPISNHLYFYWYRQILGQKVEFLVSFYNNEISEKSEIFDDQFSVERPDGSNFTLKIRSTKLEDSAMYFCASKTGINTGELFFGEGSRLTVL.

This clonotype was seen ten or more times. The chain is built from TRBV3-1 and TRBJ1-5; tentatively, D is TRBD1 (6 bases). CDR1 LGHDT and CDR2 YNNKEL come from the germline V gene (reference sequence). The CDR3 is 15 residues long. The V end lost 4 bases, the J end lost 3 bases, and 13 bases lay between the germline ends. The CDR3 nucleotides are TGTGCCAGCAGCCGCTCTAGGGGGTACAATCAGCCCCAGCATTTT. Translating it yields CASSRSRGYNQPQHF. Full variable domain (rest looked up from reference TRBV3-1 and TRBJ1-5): DTAVSQTPKYLVTQMGNDKSIKCEQNLGHDTMYWYKQDSKKFLKIMFSYNNKELIINETVPNRFSPKSPDKAHLNLHINSLELGDSAVYFCASSRSRGYNQPQHFGDGTRLSIL.

In this sample, this clonotype turned up many times. CDR3 region: CSARGREPFATNEKLFF. The CDR3, as DNA: TGCAGTGCTAGAGGCAGGGAACCCTTTGCAACTAATGAAAAACTGTTTTTT. J is TRBJ1-4 and V is TRBV20-1; D possibly corresponds to TRBD1 (5 bases). Germline values: CDR1 DFQATT, CDR2 SNEGSKA (reference sequence). The CDR3 runs to 17 residues. Trimming took off 1 base at V and 0 bases at J, with 15 bases between the two ends.

This clonotype occurred many times. The chain recombines TRBV6-6 with TRBJ2-7; possibly TRBD1 for D (5 bases). In germline, CDR1 is MNHNY, CDR2 SVGAGI (reference sequence). The CDR3 runs 16 residues. V lost 4 bases and J 3 bases, leaving 19 bases between the germline ends. CDR3 sequence (DNA): TGTGCCAGCAGTTCTATCACTTTGACAGCCAACTACGAGCAGTACTTC. Protein sequence: CASSSITLTANYEQYF.

This clonotype was recorded at least ten times. The chain has TRBV20-1 and TRBJ2-3; D gene uncertain. Trimming cost V 4 bases and J 4 bases, with 9 bases left between them. Germline V lookup: CDR1 DFQATT, CDR2 SNEGSKA (reference sequence). CDR3 length equals 12 residues. As DNA, the CDR3 is TGCAGTGCTACGAGGACCGCAGATACGCAGTATTTT. It specifies CSATRTADTQYF.

The chain couples TRBV28 to TRBJ1-3; D call uncertain. From germline, CDR1 is MDHEN and CDR2 SYDVKM. V was cut by 1 base and J by 4 bases, with 11 bases left in between. The CDR3 has 15 residues. Written as DNA, the CDR3 is TGTGCCAGCAGTTTATCTGGGGAGGTCGGAAACACCATATATTTT. Translating it yields CASSLSGEVGNTIYF.

This clonotype was recorded at least ten times. This chain joins TRBV3-1 and TRBJ2-7, with 15 bases fitting TRBD2. This CDR3 region has 18 residues. CDR1 and CDR2 from the germline V gene are LGHDT and YNNKEL (reference sequence). V shed 4 bases, J shed 2 bases, and the junction held 9 bases outside the gene matches. CDR3 in amino acids: CASSRPGLAGGRTYEQYF. CDR3 nucleotide sequence: TGTGCCAGCAGCCGGCCGGGACTAGCGGGGGGAAGGACCTACGAGCAGTACTTC.

There are many counts of this clonotype. This chain links TRBV6-6 with TRBJ2-2; a possible D gene is TRBD2 (6 bases). Germline loops: CDR1 MNHNY, CDR2 SVGAGI (reference sequence). V was pared by 8 bases and J by 5 bases, with 15 bases between. The CDR3 loop spans 14 amino acids. The CDR3 here is CASLSGGGTGELFF. The CDR3 bases are TGTGCCAGCCTTAGCGGCGGTGGGACCGGGGAGCTGTTTTTT.

This clonotype was seen repeatedly, ten times or more. V is TRBV4-3 and J is TRBJ2-3; the D gene is possibly TRBD1 (6 bases). This CDR3 contains 18 residues. Trimming shortened V by 0 bases and J by 5 bases, and 21 bases separated the two germline ends. The germline V gene encodes CDR1 LGHNA and CDR2 YSLEER. CDR3 DNA sequence: TGCGCCAGCAGCCAAGATCTGTTAGGGCAGGGGCGGGTAGATACGCAGTATTTT. It is translated as CASSQDLLGQGRVDTQYF.

This clonotype was observed a few times. This sequence joins TRBV2 and TRBJ2-7; maybe TRBD2 (7 bases). The CDR3 length is 13 residues. Trimming cost V 5 bases and J 3 bases, with 11 bases left between them. Germline values: CDR1 SNHLY, CDR2 FYNNEI. The CDR3 reads CASSRGGHYEQYF. The CDR3, as DNA: TGTGCCAGCAGTCGCGGGGGACACTACGAGCAGTACTTC.

The chain employs TRBV4-1 and TRBJ1-4; D is perhaps TRBD1 (6 bases). Germline CDR1 MGHRA, CDR2 YSYEKL. The CDR3 is 16 residues long. V lost 1 base and J lost 4, with 13 bases in between. CDR3 in amino acids: CASSQGLGGFNEKLFF. CDR3 sequence (DNA): TGCGCCAGCAGCCAAGGCCTAGGGGGTTTTAATGAAAAACTGTTTTTT.

There are a few counts of this clonotype. This chain links TRBV5-4 with TRBJ2-2; D perhaps matches TRBD1 (6 bases). The CDR3 is made up of 13 amino acids. CDR1 and CDR2 (germline): SGHNT, YYREEE (reference sequence). Trimming took 7 bases from V and 4 from J, leaving 11 bases between them. DNA of the CDR3: TGTGCCAGCGCCAGAGGGGGCACCGGGGAGCTGTTTTTT. This gives the protein CASARGGTGELFF.

This clonotype was observed at least ten times. This chain uses TRBV7-2 with TRBJ2-2, with 10 bases fitting TRBD2. Germline CDR1 reads SGHTA; CDR2 reads FQGNSA. Losses at the gene ends were 8 bases for V and 7 bases for J; bases not matched to a gene: 10. CDR3 length: 15 amino acids. The CDR3 loop reads CASARAGGPGGELFF. CDR3 nucleotides: TGTGCCAGCGCACGAGCGGGGGGGCCCGGCGGGGAGCTGTTTTTT. The entire variable domain, with the rest obtained from reference TRBV7-2 and TRBJ2-2, is as follows: GAGVSQSPSNKVTEKGKDVELRCDPISGHTALYWYRQSLGQGLEFLIYFQGNSAPDKSGLPSDRFSAERTGGSVSTLTIQRTQQEDSAVYLCASARAGGPGGELFFGEGSRLTVL.